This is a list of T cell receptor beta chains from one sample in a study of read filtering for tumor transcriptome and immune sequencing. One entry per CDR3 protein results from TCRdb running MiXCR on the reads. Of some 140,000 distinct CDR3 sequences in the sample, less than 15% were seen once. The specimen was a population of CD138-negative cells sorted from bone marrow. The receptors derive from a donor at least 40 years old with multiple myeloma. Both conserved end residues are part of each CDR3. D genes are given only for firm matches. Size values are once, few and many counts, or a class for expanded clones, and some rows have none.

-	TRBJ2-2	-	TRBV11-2	TGTGCCAGCAGCTTAGTAGTGGGGGCCGGGGAGCTGTTTTTT	CASSLVVGAGELFF
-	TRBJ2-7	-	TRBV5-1	TGCGCCAGCAGGGACAGCTACGAGCAGTACTTC	CASRDSYEQYF
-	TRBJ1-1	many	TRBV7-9	TGTGCCAGCAGCGCCAGTATGAACACTGAAGCTTTCTTT	CASSASMNTEAFF
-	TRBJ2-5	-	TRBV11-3	TGTGCCAGCAGCCCGGGGGCAGAGACCCAGTACTTC	CASSPGAETQYF
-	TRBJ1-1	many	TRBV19	TGTGCCAGTAGTATCCCCGGCAGAGAAGCTTTCTTT	CASSIPGREAFF
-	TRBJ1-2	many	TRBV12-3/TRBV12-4	TGTGCCAGCAGTTCAAGCTATGGCTACACCTTC	CASSSSYGYTF
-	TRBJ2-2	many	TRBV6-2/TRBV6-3	TGTGCCAGCAGTTACAGGGACACCGGGGAGCTGTTTTTT	CASSYRDTGELFF
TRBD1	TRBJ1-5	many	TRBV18	TGTGCCAGCTCACAAGATGGGACAGACAATCAGCCCCAGCATTTT	CASSQDGTDNQPQHF
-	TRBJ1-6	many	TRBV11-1	TGTGCCAGCAGCTTTGGGAATTCACCCCTCCACTTT	CASSFGNSPLHF
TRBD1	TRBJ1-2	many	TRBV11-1	TGTGCCAGCAGCTCCGGACAGGGGAGTAACTATGGCTACACCTTC	CASSSGQGSNYGYTF
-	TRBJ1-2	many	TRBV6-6	TGTGCCAGCTGGCTCCGGGGGGGCTATGGCTACACCTTC	CASWLRGGYGYTF
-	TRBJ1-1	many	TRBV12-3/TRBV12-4	TGTGCCAGCAGTTTGAGTCAGGGGAACACTGAAGCTTTCTTT	CASSLSQGNTEAFF
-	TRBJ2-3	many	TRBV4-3	TGCGCCAGCAGCCAAGGGCACTACCTCACAGATACGCAGTATTTT	CASSQGHYLTDTQYF
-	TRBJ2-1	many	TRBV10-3	TGTGCCTCCAAACCGGACGGGGGCTCCTACAATGAGCAGTTCTTC	CASKPDGGSYNEQFF
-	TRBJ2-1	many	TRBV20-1	TGCAGTGCCGAGGGACCCCCCGGAGTGTTCTTC	CSAEGPPGVFF
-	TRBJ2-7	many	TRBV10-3	TGTGCCATCAGTGAGTCGAAAACAGGGCGCTACGAGCAGTACTTC	CAISESKTGRYEQYF
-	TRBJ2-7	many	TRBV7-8	TGTGCCAGCAGCTTGGACCGAAGTTTCGGTGATGAGCAGTACTTC	CASSLDRSFGDEQYF
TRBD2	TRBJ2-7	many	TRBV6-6	TGTGCCAGCACCAAAGGGACTAGAGCCTACGAGCAGTACTTC	CASTKGTRAYEQYF
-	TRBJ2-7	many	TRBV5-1	TGCGCCAGCAGCTTGTTTGGTCCAGGGTTCAGCTCCTACGAGCAGTACTTC	CASSLFGPGFSSYEQYF
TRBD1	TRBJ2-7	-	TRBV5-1	TGCGCCAGCAGCACCGCCGGGACAGGGGTTGACGAGCAGTACTTC	CASSTAGTGVDEQYF
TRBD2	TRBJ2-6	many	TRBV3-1	TGTGCCAGCAGCCTTGGACTAGCCGTCAGCTCTGGGGCCAACGTCCTGACTTTC	CASSLGLAVSSGANVLTF
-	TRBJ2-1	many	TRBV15	TGTGCCACCAGCACCCTGGCCCCAGTGAGAGTTGTTAACAATGAGCAGTTCTTC	CATSTLAPVRVVNNEQFF
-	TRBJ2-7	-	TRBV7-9	TGTGCCAGCAGCTCCCAGGGTAGTGTGGCCTACGAGCAGTACTTC	CASSSQGSVAYEQYF
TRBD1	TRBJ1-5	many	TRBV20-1	TGCAGTGCCGAGAGGGCCGGGACAGGGGGAAGTCAGCCCCAGCATTTT	CSAERAGTGGSQPQHF
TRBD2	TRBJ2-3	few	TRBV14	TGTGCCAGCAACCAAAGGTCCTTTAGCGGGAGGGGTACAGATACGCAGTATTTT	CASNQRSFSGRGTDTQYF
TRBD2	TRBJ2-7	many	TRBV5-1	TGCGCCAGCAGCTTGGAGGTTGCTAGCGGCTACGAGCAGTACTTC	CASSLEVASGYEQYF
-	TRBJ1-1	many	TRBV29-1	TGCAGCGTTACTCCCGCCCGTGGATCTAACACTGAAGCTTTCTTT	CSVTPARGSNTEAFF
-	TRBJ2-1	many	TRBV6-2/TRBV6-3	TGTGCCAGCAGCCGAACGACTAGAAGAGATAATGAGCAGTTCTTC	CASSRTTRRDNEQFF
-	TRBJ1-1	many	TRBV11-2	TGTGCCAGCAGCTTAGGAGTATCCCGGGTCCTCGCTTTCTTT	CASSLGVSRVLAFF
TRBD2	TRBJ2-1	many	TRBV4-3	TGCGCCAGCCGAGCGGGAGGGCCTTGGAATGAGCAGTTCTTC	CASRAGGPWNEQFF
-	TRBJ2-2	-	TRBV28	TGTGCCAGCAACGGGAGAGGAACCGGGGAGCTGTTTTTT	CASNGRGTGELFF
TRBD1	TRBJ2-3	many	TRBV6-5	TGTGCCAGCAGGGGACAGGGAGCGGGCACAGATACGCAGTATTTT	CASRGQGAGTDTQYF
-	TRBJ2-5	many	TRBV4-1	TGCGCCAGCAGCCAAGAGGCAGGTAGGGGGTTCGGCCAAGAGACCCAGTACTTC	CASSQEAGRGFGQETQYF
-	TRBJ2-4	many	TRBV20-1	TGCAGTGCTACCCCCCTTGTAGGGACGCGAAACATTCAGTACTTC	CSATPLVGTRNIQYF
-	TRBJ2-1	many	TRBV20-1	TGCAGTGCTGAGTCCGCGGAGCCTGGGAACAATGAGCAGTTCTTC	CSAESAEPGNNEQFF
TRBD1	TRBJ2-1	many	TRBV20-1	TGCAGTGCTAGCCCCGTTACCCGACAGGGGGCCGGTGAGCAGTTCTTC	CSASPVTRQGAGEQFF
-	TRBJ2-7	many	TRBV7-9	TGTGCCAGCAGCTTATTGGGGGGACCGACCTACGAGCAGTACTTC	CASSLLGGPTYEQYF
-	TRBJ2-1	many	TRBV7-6	TGTGCCAGCAGCTTAGCGTCGGCGCATAATGACTACAATGAGCAGTTCTTC	CASSLASAHNDYNEQFF
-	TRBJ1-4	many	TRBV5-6	TGTGCCAGCAGCCTAGCCGAAGGCACCGGACCGTGGTTTTTT	CASSLAEGTGPWFF
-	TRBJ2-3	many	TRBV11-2	TGTGCCAGCAGCTTAGGGGGACCCTGGTATTTT	CASSLGGPWYF
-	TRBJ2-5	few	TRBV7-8	TGTGCCAGCAGCTTCAAGACGTCCCAAGAGACCCAGTACTTC	CASSFKTSQETQYF
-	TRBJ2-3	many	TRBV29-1	TGCAGCGGTTTCGGGCGACGCACAGATACGCAGTATTTT	CSGFGRRTDTQYF
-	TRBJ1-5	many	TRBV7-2	TGTGCCAGCAGCGACCAAGGGGCCAATCAGCCCCAGCATTTT	CASSDQGANQPQHF